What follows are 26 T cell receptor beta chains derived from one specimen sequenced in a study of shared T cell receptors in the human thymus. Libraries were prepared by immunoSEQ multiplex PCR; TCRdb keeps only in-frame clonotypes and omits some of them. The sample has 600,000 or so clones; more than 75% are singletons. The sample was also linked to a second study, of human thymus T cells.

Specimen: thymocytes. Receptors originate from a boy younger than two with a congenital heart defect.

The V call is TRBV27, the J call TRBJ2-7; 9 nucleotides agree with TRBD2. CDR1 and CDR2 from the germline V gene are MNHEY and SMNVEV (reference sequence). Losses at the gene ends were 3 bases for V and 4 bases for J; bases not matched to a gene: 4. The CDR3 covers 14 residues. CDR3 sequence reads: CASSLDSGGYEQYF. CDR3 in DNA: TGTGCCAGCAGTTTGGATAGCGGGGGATACGAGCAGTACTTC.

CDR3 in amino acids: CASSQPPPSGGGNRGNIQYF. The CDR3 DNA follows: TGCGCCAGCAGTCAACCCCCCCCCTCCGGGGGGGGTAATAGAGGTAACATTCAGTACTTC. The genes are TRBV23-1 and TRBJ2-4; 8 bases are shared with TRBD2. TRBV23-1 is an ORF for which the function is uncertain. The trim removed 2 bases at V and 7 bases at J, leaving 22 bases unmatched. This CDR3 spans 20 amino acids.

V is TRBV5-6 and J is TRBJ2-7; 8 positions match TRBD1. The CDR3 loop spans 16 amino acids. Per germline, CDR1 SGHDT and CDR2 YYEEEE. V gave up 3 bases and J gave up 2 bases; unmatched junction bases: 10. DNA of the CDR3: TGTGCCAGCAGCTCGGAAAGGGACAGGCCTACCTACGAGCAGTACTTC. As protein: CASSSERDRPTYEQYF.

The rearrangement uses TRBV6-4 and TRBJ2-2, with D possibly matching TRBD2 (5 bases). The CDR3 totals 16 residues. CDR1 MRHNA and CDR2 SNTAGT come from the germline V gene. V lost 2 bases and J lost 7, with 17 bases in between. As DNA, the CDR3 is TGTGCCAGCAGTGACGGAGGAGCCAAAGGAATCGGGGAGCTGTTTTTT. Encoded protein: CASSDGGAKGIGELFF.

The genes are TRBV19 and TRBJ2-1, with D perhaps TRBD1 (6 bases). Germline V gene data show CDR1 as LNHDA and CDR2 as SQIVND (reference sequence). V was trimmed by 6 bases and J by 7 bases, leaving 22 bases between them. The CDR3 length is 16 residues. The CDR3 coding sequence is TGTGCCAGTAGACCCGGGCAGGGGTTTTTTCGAAATGAGCAGTTCTTC. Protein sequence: CASRPGQGFFRNEQFF. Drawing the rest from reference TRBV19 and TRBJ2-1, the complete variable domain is DGGITQSPKYLFRKEGQNVTLSCEQNLNHDAMYWYRQDPGQGLRLIYYSQIVNDFQKGDIAEGYSVSREKKESFPLTVTSAQKNPTAFYLCASRPGQGFFRNEQFFGPGTRLTVL.

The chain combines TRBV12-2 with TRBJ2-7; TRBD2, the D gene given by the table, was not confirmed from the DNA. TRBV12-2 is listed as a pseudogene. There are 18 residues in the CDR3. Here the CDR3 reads CASRLATGLAGPSYEQYF. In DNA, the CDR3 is TGTGCAAGTCGCTTAGCGACGGGACTAGCGGGGCCGTCCTACGAGCAGTACTTC.

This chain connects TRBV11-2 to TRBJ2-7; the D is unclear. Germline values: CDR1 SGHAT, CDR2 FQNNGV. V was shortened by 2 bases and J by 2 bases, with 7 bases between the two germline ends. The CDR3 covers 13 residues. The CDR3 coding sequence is TGTGCCAGCAGCTTATACAGCACCTACGAGCAGTACTTC. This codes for CASSLYSTYEQYF.

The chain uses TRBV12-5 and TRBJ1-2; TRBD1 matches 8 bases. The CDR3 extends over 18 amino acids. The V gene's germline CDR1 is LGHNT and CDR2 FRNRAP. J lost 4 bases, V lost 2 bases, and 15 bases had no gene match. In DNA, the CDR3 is TGTGCTAGTGGTTTGCCCCCGAGTGTTAGACAGGGGACCTATGGCTACACCTTC. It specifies CASGLPPSVRQGTYGYTF.

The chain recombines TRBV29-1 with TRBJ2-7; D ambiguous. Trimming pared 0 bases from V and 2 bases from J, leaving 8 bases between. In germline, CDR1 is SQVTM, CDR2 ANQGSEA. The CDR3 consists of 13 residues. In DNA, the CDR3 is TGCAGCGTTGAAGACAGGTGGACCTACGAGCAGTACTTC. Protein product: CSVEDRWTYEQYF.

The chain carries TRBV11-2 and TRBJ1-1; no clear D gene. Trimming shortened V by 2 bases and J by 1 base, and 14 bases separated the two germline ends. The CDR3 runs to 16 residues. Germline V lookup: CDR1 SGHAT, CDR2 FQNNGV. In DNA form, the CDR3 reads TGTGCCAGCAGCTTATCTCCGGGGTCGGGGAACACTGAAGCTTTCTTT. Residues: CASSLSPGSGNTEAFF.

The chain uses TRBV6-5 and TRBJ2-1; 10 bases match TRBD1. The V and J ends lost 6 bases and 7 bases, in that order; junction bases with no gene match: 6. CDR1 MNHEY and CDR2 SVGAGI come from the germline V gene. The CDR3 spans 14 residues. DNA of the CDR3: TGTGCCAGCAGCCCGGACAGGGGGAGGAATGAGCAGTTCTTC. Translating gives CASSPDRGRNEQFF.

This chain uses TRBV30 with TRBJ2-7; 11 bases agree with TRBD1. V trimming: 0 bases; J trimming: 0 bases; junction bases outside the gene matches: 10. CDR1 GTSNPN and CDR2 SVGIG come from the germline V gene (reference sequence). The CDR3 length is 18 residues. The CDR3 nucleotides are TGTGCCTGGAGTGTACGAAGGACAGGGGGCCCCAGCTCCTACGAGCAGTACTTC. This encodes CAWSVRRTGGPSSYEQYF.

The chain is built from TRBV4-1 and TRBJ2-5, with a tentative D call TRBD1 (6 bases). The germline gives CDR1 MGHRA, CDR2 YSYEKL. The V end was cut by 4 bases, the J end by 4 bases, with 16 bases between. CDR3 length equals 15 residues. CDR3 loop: CASSPVKRGGETQYF. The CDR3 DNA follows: TGCGCCAGCAGCCCTGTGAAACGAGGGGGAGAGACCCAGTACTTC.

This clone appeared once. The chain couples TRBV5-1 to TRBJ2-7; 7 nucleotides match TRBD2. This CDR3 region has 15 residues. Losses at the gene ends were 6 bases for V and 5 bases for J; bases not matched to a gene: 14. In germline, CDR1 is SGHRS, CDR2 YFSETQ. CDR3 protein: CASTLRRENGDEQYF. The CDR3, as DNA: TGCGCCAGCACGCTTAGGCGGGAGAACGGGGACGAGCAGTACTTC.

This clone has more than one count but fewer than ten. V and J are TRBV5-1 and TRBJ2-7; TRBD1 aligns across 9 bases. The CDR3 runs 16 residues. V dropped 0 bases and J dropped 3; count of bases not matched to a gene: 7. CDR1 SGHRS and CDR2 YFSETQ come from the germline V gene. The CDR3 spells CASSLVVGQGIYEQYF. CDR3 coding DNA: TGCGCCAGCAGCTTGGTAGTGGGACAGGGCATCTACGAGCAGTACTTC.

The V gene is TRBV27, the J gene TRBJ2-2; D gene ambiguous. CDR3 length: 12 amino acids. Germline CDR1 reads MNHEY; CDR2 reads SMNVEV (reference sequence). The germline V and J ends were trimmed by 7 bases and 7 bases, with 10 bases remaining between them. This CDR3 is CASNIPGGELFF. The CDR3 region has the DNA TGTGCCAGCAACATACCGGGCGGGGAGCTGTTTTTT.

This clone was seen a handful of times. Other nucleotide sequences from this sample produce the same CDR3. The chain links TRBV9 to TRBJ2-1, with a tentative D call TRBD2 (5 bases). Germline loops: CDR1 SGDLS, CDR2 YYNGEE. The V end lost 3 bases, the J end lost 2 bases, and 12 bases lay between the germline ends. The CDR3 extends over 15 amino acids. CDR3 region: CASSEDWKTYNEQFF. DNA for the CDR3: TGTGCCAGCAGCGAGGACTGGAAAACCTACAATGAGCAGTTCTTC. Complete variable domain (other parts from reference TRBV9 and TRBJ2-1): DSGVTQTPKHLITATGQRVTLRCSPRSGDLSVYWYQQSLDQGLQFLIQYYNGEERAKGNILERFSAQQFPDLHSELNLSSLELGDSALYFCASSEDWKTYNEQFFGPGTRLTVL.

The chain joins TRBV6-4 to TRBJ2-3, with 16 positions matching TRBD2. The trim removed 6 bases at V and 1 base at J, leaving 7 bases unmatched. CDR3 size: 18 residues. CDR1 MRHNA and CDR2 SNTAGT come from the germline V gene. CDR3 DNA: TGTGCCAGCAGCCCCGGGACTAGCGGGGGGGGCGGCACAGATACGCAGTATTTT. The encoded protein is CASSPGTSGGGGTDTQYF.

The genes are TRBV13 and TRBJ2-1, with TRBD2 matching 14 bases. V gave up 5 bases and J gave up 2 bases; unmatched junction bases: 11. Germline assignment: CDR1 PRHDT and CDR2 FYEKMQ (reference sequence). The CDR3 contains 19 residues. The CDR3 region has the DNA TGTGCCAGCAGCGGGGGGACTAGCGGGAGAGGGTACGCCTACAATGAGCAGTTCTTC. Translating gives CASSGGTSGRGYAYNEQFF.

CDR3 protein: CASSSDSLRTNTEAFF. CDR3 bases: TGTGCCAGCAGTTCCGACAGCCTCAGGACGAACACTGAAGCTTTCTTT. The chain employs TRBV5-4 and TRBJ1-1; D is possibly TRBD1 (5 bases). The germline V and J ends were trimmed by 5 bases and 1 base, with 18 bases remaining between them. This CDR3 is built from 16 residues. Germline CDR1 and CDR2: SGHNT and YYREEE (reference sequence). Drawing the rest from reference TRBV5-4 and TRBJ1-1, the complete variable domain is ETGVTQSPTHLIKTRGQQVTLRCSSQSGHNTVSWYQQALGQGPQFIFQYYREEENGRGNFPPRFSGLQFPNYSSELNVNALELDDSALYLCASSSDSLRTNTEAFFGQGTRLTVV.

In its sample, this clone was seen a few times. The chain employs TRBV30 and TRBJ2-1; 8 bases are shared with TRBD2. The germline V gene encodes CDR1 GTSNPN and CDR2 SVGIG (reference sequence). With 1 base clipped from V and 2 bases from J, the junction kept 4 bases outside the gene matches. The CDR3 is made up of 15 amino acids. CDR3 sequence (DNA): TGTGCCTGGAGTGGGGGGACTAGAACCTACAATGAGCAGTTCTTC. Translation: CAWSGGTRTYNEQFF. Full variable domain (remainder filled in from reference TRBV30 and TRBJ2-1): SQTIHQWPATLVQPVGSPLSLECTVEGTSNPNLYWYRQAAGRGLQLLFYSVGIGQISSEVPQNLSASRPQDRQFILSSKKLLLSDSGFYLCAWSGGTRTYNEQFFGPGTRLTVL.

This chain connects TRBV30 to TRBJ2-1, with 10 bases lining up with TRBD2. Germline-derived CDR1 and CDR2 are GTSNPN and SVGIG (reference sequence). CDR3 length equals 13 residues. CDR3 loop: CSTRAGGLNEQFF. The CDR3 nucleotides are TGTTCCACAAGAGCGGGAGGGCTCAATGAGCAGTTCTTC.

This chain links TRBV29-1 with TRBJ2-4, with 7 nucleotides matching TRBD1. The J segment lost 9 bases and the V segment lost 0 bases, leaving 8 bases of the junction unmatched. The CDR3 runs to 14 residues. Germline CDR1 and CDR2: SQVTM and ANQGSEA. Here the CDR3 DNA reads TGCAGCGTTGAAGATAGCCAGGGGGTTGGCATTCAGTACTTC. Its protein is CSVEDSQGVGIQYF.

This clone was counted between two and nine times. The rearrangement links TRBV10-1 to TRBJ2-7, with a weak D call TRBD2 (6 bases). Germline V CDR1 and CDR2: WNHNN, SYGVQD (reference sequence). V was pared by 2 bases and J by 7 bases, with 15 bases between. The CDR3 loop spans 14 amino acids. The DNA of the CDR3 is TGCGCCAGCAGTGAGGTTCGGGGGTTTCGAGAGCAGTACTTC. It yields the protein CASSEVRGFREQYF.

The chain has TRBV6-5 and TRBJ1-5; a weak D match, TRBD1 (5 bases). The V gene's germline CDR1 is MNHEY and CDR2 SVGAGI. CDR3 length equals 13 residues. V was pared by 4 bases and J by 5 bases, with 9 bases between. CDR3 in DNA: TGTGCCAGCAGTTTCACGGGGGATCAGCCCCAGCATTTT. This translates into CASSFTGDQPQHF.

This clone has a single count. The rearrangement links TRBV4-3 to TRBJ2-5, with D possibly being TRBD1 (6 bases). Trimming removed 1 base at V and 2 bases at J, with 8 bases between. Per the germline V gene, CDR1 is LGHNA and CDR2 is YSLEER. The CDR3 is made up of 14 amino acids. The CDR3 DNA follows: TGCGCCAGCAGCCAAGGCGACAGGCAAGAGACCCAGTACTTC. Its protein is CASSQGDRQETQYF.